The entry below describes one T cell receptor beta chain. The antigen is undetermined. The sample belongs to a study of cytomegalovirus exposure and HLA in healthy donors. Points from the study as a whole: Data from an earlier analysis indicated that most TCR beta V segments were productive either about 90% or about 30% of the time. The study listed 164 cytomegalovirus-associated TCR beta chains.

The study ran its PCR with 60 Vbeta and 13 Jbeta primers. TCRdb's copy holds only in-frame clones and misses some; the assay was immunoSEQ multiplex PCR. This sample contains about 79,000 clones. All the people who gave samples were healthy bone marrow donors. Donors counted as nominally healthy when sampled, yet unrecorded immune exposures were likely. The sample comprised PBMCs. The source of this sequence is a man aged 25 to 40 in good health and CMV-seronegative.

The CDR3 spells CAISEGATGNTIYF. The DNA for the CDR3 is TGTGCCATCAGTGAGGGGGCCACTGGAAACACCATATATTTT. The chain uses TRBV10-3 and TRBJ1-3; tentatively, D is TRBD1 (5 bases). The V and J ends lost 2 bases and 2 bases respectively, with 7 bases between them. The CDR3 covers 14 residues. Germline V gene lookup returns CDR1 ENHRY and CDR2 SYGVKD.